This T cell receptor (beta chain) came from a study of control samples from healthy donors and cancer patients. Here immunoSEQ multiplex PCR was the method, and the copy in TCRdb shows in-frame clones only, minus some. Of fewer than 200,000 clones listed, just under 95% are singletons. Trimming left V 3 bases short and J 5 bases short, with 7 bases between. This CDR3 contains 12 residues. This chain connects TRBV12-3 or TRBV12-4 to TRBJ1-2, with D unclear. The sequenced sample consisted of blood. This receptor was obtained from a woman aged 55 to 70 in good health. The CDR3 region is CASSFGGYGYTF. As DNA, the CDR3 is TGTGCCAGCAGTTTTGGAGGTTATGGCTACACCTTC.